This is a list of T cell receptor beta chains from one sample in a study of blood T cell repertoires in COVID-19. This table comes from immunoSEQ multiplex PCR, and its TCRdb copy is limited to in-frame clones, with some not included. Of more than 60,000 clones in the sample, approximately 79% were seen once. The sample was peripheral blood. The source of these receptors is a human donor with acute or convalescent COVID-19. The donor label of this sample is uncertain. Both conserved end residues are part of each CDR3. A D gene is named only where the DNA matches it firmly.

TRBJ2-5 | NA | TRBV9 | CASSGGGAETQYF
TRBJ2-5 | TRBD2 | TRBV5-3 | CARSTSGRERRETQYF
TRBJ1-1 | NA | TRBV29-1 | CSVGGAGQYTEAFF
TRBJ2-3 | TRBD2 | TRBV7-2 | CASSFSGTDTQYF
TRBJ2-3 | TRBD1 | TRBV4-1 | CASSLGTGGFDTQYF
TRBJ2-2 | NA | TRBV29-1 | CSVDAGLTGELFF
TRBJ1-4 | TRBD1 | TRBV4-2 | CASSQPDRGGEKLFF
TRBJ1-5 | TRBD1 | TRBV19 | CASSPYRGQFNQPQHF
TRBJ2-7 | NA | TRBV3-1/TRBV3-2 | CASSQAGHLYEQYF
TRBJ2-7 | NA | TRBV28 | CASRPTRFYEQYF
TRBJ1-1 | NA | TRBV5-1 | CASSLGDNSRNTEAFF
TRBJ1-2 | NA | TRBV11-2 | CASSLGAGGRYYGYTF
TRBJ1-2 | NA | TRBV7-2 | CASSFTEANYGYTF
TRBJ2-5 | NA | TRBV6-6 | CASSGDSIQYF
TRBJ2-3 | TRBD1 | TRBV19 | CASSIGTGSTDTQYF
TRBJ1-2 | TRBD1 | TRBV7-2 | CASSGQANYGYTF
TRBJ1-5 | TRBD1 | TRBV7-9 | CAIPGQGLREGNQPQHF
TRBJ2-1 | NA | TRBV7-7 | CASSLGNFRGSKRDNEQFF
TRBJ2-3 | NA | TRBV19 | CASSTTDTQYF
TRBJ2-4 | TRBD1 | TRBV7-9 | CASTRQGDDIQYF
TRBJ1-5 | TRBD1 | TRBV5-6 | CASSRTGAGNQPQHF
TRBJ2-3 | NA | TRBV9 | CASSARGDTQYF
TRBJ2-5 | TRBD2 | TRBV5-1 | CASSRGASGQETQYF
TRBJ2-1 | TRBD2 | TRBV20-1 | CSASPSGGSSYNEQFF
TRBJ1-5 | NA | TRBV28 | CASFEQGRDQPQHF
TRBJ2-3 | NA | TRBV19 | CASSTWTARTDTQYF
TRBJ2-3 | TRBD2 | TRBV28 | CASSLGLAGVTDTQYF
TRBJ2-2 | TRBD1 | TRBV2 | CASSVGQGAGELFF
TRBJ2-3 | NA | TRBV19 | CASTWGPGGAQYF
TRBJ2-3 | TRBD2 | TRBV7-2 | CASSSTSGVRSDTQYF
TRBJ2-1 | TRBD2 | TRBV6-5 | CASSPGTSGNEQFF
TRBJ1-5 | NA | TRBV27 | CASSYRVNQPQHF
TRBJ2-7 | TRBD1 | TRBV5-8 | CASSYRDRASYEQYF
TRBJ1-6 | NA | TRBV10-3 | CASRTARSPLHF
TRBJ1-6 | NA | TRBV28 | CAKGQYENSYNSPLHF
TRBJ2-6 | TRBD2 | TRBV28 | CASSPGGPLPGANVLTF
TRBJ1-1 | NA | TRBV12-3/TRBV12-4 | CASSTFGQNEAFF
TRBJ2-2 | NA | TRBV25-1 | CASSEFSSNTGELFF
TRBJ1-6 | TRBD1 | TRBV11-2 | CASSLVQGVISPLHF
TRBJ1-1 | NA | TRBV12-3/TRBV12-4 | CASSQRWNTEAFF
TRBJ1-2 | TRBD1 | TRBV10-2 | CASNDRGIYNYGYTF